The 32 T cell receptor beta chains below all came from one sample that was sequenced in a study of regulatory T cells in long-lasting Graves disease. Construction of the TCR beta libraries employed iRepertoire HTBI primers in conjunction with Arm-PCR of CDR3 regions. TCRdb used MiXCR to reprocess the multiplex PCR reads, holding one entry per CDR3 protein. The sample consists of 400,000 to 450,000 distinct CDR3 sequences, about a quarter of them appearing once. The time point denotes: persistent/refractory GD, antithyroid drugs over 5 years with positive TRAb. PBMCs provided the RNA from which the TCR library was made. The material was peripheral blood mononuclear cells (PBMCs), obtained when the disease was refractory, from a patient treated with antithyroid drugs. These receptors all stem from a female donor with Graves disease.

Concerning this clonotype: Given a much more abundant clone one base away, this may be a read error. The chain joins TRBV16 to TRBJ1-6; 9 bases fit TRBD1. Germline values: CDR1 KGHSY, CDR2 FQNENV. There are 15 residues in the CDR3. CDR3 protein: CACSQQGQGNSPLHF. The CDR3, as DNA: TGTGCCTGCAGCCAACAGGGACAGGGTAATTCACCCCTCCACTTT. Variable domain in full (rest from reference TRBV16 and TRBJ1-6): GEEVAQTPKHLVRGEGQKAKLYCAPIKGHSYVFWYQQVLKNEFKFLISFQNENVFDETGMPKERFSAKCLPNSPCSLEIQATKLEDSAVYFCACSQQGQGNSPLHFGNGTRLTVT.

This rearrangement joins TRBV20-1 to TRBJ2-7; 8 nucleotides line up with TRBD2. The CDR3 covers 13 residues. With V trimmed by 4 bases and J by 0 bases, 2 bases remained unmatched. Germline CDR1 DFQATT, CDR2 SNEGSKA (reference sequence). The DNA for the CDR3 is TGCAGTGCTAATAGCGGGACCTCCTACGAGCAGTACTTC. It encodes CSANSGTSYEQYF.

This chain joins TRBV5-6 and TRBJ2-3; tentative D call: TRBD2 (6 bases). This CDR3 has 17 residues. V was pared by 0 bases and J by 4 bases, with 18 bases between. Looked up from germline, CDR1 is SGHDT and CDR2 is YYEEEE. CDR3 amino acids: CASSLGSSGGFPDTQYF. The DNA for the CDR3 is TGTGCCAGCAGCTTGGGGTCCTCCGGGGGTTTTCCAGATACGCAGTATTTT.

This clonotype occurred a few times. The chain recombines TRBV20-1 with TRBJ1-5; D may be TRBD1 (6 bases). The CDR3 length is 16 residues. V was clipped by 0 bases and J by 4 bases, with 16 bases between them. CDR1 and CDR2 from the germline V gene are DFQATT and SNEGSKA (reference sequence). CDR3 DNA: TGCAGTGCTAGAGACAGGGGCCTTCTGAATAATCAGCCCCAGCATTTT. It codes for CSARDRGLLNNQPQHF.

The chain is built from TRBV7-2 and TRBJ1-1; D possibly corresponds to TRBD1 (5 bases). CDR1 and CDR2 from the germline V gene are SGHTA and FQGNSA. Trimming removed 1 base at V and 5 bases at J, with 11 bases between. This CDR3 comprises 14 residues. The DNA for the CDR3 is TGTGCCAGCAGCTTAGATGGGGGAGGAACTGAAGCTTTCTTT. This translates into CASSLDGGGTEAFF.

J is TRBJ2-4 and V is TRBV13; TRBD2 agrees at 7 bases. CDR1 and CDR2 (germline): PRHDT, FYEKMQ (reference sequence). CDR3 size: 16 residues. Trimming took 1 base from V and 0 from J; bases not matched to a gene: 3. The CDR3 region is CASSLAKREAKNIQYF. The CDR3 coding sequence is TGTGCCAGCAGCTTAGCCAAGCGGGAAGCCAAAAACATTCAGTACTTC.

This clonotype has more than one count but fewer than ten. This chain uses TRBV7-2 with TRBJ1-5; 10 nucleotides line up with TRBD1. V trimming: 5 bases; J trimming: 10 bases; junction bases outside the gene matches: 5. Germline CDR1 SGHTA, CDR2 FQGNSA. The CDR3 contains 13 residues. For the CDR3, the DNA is TGTGCCAGCAGCCAAAGACAGGGGGCCCCCCAGCATTTT. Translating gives CASSQRQGAPQHF.

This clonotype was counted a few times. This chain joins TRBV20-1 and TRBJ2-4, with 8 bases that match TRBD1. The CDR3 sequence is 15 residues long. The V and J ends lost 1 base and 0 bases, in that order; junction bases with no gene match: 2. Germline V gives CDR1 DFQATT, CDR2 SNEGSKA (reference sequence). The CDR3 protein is CSARVTGVAKNIQYF. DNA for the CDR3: TGCAGTGCTAGAGTGACAGGGGTAGCCAAAAACATTCAGTACTTC.

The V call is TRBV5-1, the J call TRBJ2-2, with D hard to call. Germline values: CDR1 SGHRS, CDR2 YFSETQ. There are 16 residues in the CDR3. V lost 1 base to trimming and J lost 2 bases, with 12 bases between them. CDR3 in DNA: TGCGCCAGCAGCTTGAACGGAGCCTATAACACCGGGGAGCTGTTTTTT. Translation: CASSLNGAYNTGELFF.

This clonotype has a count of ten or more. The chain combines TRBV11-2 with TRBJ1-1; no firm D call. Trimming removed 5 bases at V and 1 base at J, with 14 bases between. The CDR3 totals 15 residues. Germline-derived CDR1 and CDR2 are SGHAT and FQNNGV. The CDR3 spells CASSRLSTANTEAFF. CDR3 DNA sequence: TGTGCCAGCAGCCGCTTGTCCACAGCGAACACTGAAGCTTTCTTT.

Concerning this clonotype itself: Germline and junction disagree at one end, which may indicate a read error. The CDR3 reads CASSLGLAGGPWHF. The CDR3 DNA is TGTGCCAGCAGTTTAGGACTAGCGGGAGGGCCTTGGCACTTC. J is TRBJ2-5 and V is TRBV27, with 15 positions matching TRBD2. There are 14 residues in the CDR3. Germline loops: CDR1 MNHEY, CDR2 SMNVEV (reference sequence).

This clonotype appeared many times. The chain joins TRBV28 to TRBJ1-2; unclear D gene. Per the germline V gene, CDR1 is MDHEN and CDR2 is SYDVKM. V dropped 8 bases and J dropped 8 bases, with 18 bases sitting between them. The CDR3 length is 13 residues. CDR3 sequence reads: CASDPSDKEGYTF. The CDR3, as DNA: TGTGCCAGCGATCCCAGCGACAAAGAAGGCTACACCTTC.

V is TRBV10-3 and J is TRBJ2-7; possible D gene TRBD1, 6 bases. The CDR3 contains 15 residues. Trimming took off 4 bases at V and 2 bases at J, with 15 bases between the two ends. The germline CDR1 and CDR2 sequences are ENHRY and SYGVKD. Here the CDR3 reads CAISGGHSEAYEQYF. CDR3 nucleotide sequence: TGTGCCATCAGTGGGGGACACTCCGAGGCCTACGAGCAGTACTTC.

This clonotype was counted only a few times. The CDR3 region has the DNA TGTGCCAGCAGCCCCAGGACAGGGGGGGGTACTGAAGCTTTCTTT. This gives the protein CASSPRTGGGTEAFF. The chain uses TRBV11-2 and TRBJ1-1; 10 nucleotides agree with TRBD1. The CDR3 is 15 amino acids. Unmatched junction bases numbered 8, after V lost 5 bases and J lost 5 bases. Germline-derived CDR1 and CDR2 are SGHAT and FQNNGV.

The CDR3 loop reads CASSERPYTGELFF. The CDR3 coding sequence is TGTGCCAGCAGTGAACGACCATACACCGGGGAGCTGTTTTTT. The chain combines TRBV2 with TRBJ2-2; D is unclear. V was shortened by 2 bases and J by 3 bases, with 7 bases between the two germline ends. The CDR3 sequence is 14 residues long. CDR1 is SNHLY and CDR2 is FYNNEI in the germline V gene.

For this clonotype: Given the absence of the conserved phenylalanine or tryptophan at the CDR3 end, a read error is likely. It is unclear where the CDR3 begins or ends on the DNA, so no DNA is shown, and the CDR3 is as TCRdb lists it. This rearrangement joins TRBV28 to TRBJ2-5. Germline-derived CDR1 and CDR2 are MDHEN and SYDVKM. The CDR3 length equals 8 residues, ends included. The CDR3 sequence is CASSSLVG.

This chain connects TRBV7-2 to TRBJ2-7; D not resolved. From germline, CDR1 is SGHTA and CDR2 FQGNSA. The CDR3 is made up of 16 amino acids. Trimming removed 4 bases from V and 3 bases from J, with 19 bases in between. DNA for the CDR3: TGTGCCAGCAGCTACCGCAACTTGGACGCCGACTACGAGCAGTACTTC. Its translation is CASSYRNLDADYEQYF.

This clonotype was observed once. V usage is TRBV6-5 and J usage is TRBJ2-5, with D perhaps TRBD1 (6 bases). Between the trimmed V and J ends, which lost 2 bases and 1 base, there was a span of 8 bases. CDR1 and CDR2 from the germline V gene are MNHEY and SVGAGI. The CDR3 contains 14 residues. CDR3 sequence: CASSYHRAQETQYF. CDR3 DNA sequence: TGTGCCAGCAGTTACCACAGGGCCCAAGAGACCCAGTACTTC.

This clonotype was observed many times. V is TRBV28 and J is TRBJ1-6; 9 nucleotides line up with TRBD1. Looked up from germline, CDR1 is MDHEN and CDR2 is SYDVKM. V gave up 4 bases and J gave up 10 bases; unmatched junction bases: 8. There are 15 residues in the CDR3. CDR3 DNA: TGTGCCAGCAGTTCACCGGGACAGGGAGACTCACCCCTCCACTTT. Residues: CASSSPGQGDSPLHF.

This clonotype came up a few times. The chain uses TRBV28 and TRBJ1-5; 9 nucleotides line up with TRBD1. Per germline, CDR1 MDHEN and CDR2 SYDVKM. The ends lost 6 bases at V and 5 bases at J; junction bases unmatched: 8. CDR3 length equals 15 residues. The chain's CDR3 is CASSPGTGLDQPQHF. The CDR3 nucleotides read TGTGCCAGCAGCCCCGGGACAGGGTTAGATCAGCCCCAGCATTTT.

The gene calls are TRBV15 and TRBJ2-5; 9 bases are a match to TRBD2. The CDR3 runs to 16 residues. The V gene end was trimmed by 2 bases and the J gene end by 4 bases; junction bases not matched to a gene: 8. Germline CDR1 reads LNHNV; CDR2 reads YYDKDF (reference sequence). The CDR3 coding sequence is TGTGCCACCAGCAGATGGCTAGCGGGATCTGGAGAGACCCAGTACTTC. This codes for CATSRWLAGSGETQYF.

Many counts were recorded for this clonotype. This CDR3 reads CARQQGNGGPLHF. CDR3 in DNA: TGTGCCAGACAACAGGGGAATGGAGGACCCCTCCACTTT. V usage is TRBV7-2 and J usage is TRBJ1-6, with 7 nucleotides matching TRBD1. CDR1 SGHTA and CDR2 FQGNSA come from the germline V gene. This CDR3 has 13 residues. V lost 9 bases to trimming and J lost 12 bases; unmatched junction nucleotides: 11.

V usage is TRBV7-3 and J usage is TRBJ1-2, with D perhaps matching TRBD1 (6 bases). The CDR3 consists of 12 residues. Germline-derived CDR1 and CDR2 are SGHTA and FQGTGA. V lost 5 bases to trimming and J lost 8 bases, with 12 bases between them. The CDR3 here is CASSMGTSGYTF. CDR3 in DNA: TGTGCCAGCAGCATGGGGACATCCGGCTACACCTTC.

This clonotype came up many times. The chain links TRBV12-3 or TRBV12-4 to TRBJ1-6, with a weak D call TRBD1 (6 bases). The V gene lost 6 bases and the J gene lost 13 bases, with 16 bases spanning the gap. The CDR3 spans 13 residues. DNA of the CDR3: TGTGCCAGCAGCGTTAGAACAGGGAGGCCCCTCCACTTT. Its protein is CASSVRTGRPLHF.

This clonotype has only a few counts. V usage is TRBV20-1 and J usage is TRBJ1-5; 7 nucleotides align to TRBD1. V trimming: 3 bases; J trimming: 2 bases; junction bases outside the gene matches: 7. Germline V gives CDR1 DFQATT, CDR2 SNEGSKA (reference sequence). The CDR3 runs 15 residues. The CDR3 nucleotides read TGCAGTGCTAGGATTAGCACAGGGGGCAATCAGCCCCAGCATTTT. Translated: CSARISTGGNQPQHF.

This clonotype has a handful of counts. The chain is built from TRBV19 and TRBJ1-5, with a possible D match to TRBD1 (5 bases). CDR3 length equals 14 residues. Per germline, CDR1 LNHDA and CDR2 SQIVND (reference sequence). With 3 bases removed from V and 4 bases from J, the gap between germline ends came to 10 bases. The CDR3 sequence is CASSIPGKNQPQHF. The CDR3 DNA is TGTGCCAGTAGTATCCCAGGGAAGAATCAGCCCCAGCATTTT.

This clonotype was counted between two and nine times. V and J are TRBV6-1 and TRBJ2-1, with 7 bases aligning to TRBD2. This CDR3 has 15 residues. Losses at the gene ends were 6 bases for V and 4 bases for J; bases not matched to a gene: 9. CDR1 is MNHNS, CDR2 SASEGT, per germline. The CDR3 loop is CASSTGTTYYNEQFF. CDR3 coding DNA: TGTGCCAGCAGCACCGGGACTACCTATTACAATGAGCAGTTCTTC.

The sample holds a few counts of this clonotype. In DNA, the CDR3 is TGTGCCAGCGGGCTAAACACTGAAGCTTTCTTT. This codes for CASGLNTEAFF. The J gene is TRBJ1-1, the V gene TRBV7-9, with D unclear. There are 11 residues in the CDR3. V gave up 8 bases and J gave up 2 bases, with 6 bases separating them. Germline loops: CDR1 SEHNR, CDR2 FQNEAQ (reference sequence).

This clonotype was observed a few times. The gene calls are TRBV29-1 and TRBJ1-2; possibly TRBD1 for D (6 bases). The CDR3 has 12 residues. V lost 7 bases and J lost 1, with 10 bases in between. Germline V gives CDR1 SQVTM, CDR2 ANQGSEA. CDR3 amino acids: CSGKDSNYGYTF. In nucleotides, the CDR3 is TGCAGCGGGAAGGACAGTAACTATGGCTACACCTTC. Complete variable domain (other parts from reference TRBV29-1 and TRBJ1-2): SAVISQKPSRDICQRGTSLTIQCQVDSQVTMMFWYRQQPGQSLTLIATANQGSEATYESGFVIDKFPISRPNLTFSTLTVSNMSPEDSSIYLCSGKDSNYGYTFGSGTRLTVV.

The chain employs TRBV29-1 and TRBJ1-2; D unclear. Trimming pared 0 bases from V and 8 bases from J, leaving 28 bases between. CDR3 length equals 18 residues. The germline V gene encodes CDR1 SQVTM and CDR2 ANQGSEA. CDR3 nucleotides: TGCAGCGTTGAAGAAGGCCAAAAGGAGAAGGGTTTGGCCTACGGCTACACCTTC. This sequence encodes CSVEEGQKEKGLAYGYTF.

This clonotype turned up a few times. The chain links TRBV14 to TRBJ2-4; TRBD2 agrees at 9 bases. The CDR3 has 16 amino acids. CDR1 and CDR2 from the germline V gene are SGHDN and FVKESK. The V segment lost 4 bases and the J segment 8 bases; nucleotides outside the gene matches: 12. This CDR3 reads CASSPLLREGRDIQYF. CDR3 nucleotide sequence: TGTGCCAGCAGCCCCCTTTTGCGGGAGGGCCGAGACATTCAGTACTTC.

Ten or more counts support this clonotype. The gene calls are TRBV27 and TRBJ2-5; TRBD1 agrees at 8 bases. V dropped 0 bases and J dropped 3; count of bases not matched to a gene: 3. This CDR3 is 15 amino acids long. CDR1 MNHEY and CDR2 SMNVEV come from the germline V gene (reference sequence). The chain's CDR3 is CASSLSTGGKETQYF. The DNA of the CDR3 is TGTGCCAGCAGTTTATCCACAGGGGGTAAAGAGACCCAGTACTTC.